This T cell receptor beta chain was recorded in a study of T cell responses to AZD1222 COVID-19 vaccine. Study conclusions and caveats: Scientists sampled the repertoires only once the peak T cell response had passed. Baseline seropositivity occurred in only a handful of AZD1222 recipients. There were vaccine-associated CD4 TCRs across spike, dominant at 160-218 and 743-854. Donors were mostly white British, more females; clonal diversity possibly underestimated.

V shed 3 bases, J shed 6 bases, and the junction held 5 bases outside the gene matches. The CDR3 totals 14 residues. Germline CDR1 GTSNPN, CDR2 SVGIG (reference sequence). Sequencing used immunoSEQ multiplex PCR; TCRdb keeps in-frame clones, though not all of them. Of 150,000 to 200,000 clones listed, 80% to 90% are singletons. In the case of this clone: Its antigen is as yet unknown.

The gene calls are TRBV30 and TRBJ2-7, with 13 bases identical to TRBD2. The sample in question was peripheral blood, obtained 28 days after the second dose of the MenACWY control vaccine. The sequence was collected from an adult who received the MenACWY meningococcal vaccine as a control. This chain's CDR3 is CAWRPGLAGTEQYF. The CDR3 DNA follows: TGTGCCTGGAGACCGGGACTAGCGGGAACCGAGCAGTACTTC.